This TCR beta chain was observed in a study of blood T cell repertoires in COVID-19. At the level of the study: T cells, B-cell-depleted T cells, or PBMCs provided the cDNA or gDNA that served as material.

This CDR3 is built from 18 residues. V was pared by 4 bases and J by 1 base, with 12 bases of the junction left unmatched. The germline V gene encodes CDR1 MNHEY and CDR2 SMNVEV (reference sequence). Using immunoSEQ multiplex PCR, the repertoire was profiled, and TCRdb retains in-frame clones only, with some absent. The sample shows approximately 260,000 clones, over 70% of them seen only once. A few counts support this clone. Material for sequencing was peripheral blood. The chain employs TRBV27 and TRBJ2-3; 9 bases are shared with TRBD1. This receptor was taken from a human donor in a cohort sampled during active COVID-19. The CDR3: CASSSRTGAIPGTDTQYF. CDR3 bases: TGTGCCAGCAGTTCCCGGACAGGGGCGATTCCGGGCACAGATACGCAGTATTTT.